What follows are 3 T cell receptor beta chains derived from one specimen sequenced in a study of OX40 agonist ivuxolimab in advanced cancers. TCRdb's table, derived via immunoSEQ multiplex PCR, lists solely in-frame clones and lacks some. The data contain over 60,000 clones, about 88% of them seen just once; the ten biggest clones take up about 4%. The material sequenced was CD4+ or CD8+ T cells sorted from blood, taken in a trial of the OX40 agonist ivuxolimab. The receptor set was obtained from an adult with an advanced solid tumor such as melanoma, head and neck, liver or kidney cancer.

The gene calls are TRBV19 and TRBJ2-5; TRBD2 aligns across 11 bases. V lost 5 bases to trimming and J lost 4 bases; unmatched junction nucleotides: 6. The CDR3 sequence is 15 residues long. In germline, CDR1 is LNHDA, CDR2 SQIVND (reference sequence). The CDR3 nucleotides are TGTGCCAGTAGTCCAATAGCGGGAGGGCCAGAGACCCAGTACTTC. This gives the protein CASSPIAGGPETQYF.

The chain joins TRBV5-4 to TRBJ1-1; 9 bases line up with TRBD1. Germline CDR1 SGHNT, CDR2 YYREEE (reference sequence). The CDR3 sequence is 13 residues long. V was clipped by 4 bases and J by 11 bases; unmatched bases: 9. The CDR3: CASSLPGTGLAFF. CDR3 sequence (DNA): TGTGCCAGCAGCCTTCCCGGGACAGGGTTGGCTTTCTTT. Variable domain in full (rest from reference TRBV5-4 and TRBJ1-1): ETGVTQSPTHLIKTRGQQVTLRCSSQSGHNTVSWYQQALGQGPQFIFQYYREEENGRGNFPPRFSGLQFPNYSSELNVNALELDDSALYLCASSLPGTGLAFFGQGTRLTVV.

V is TRBV18 and J is TRBJ1-2; possible D gene TRBD1, 5 bases. V dropped 2 bases and J dropped 8 bases, with 15 bases sitting between them. The CDR3 extends over 14 amino acids. Germline CDR1 KGHSH, CDR2 LQKENI. CDR3 coding DNA: TGTGCCAGCTCACCATCGGGGGATCAAGGCGGCTACACCTTC. It specifies CASSPSGDQGGYTF.